This T cell receptor (beta chain) was identified in a study of low-dose radiotherapy and immunotherapy resistance in tumors. Ten or more counts support this clonotype. The time point denotes: before trial treatment. First-strand cDNA relied on TRAV- and TRBV-specific primers spanning alpha and beta chains. A constant-region primer paired with the V-primer adapter amplified TCRs over about 19 PCR cycles. TCRdb processed the reads anew with MiXCR; each CDR3 protein has one entry. Here the sample spans about 64,000 distinct CDR3 sequences, about 30% being singletons. This material consisted of PBMCs, taken before treatment. The sequence was collected from a male donor with rectosigmoid adenocarcinoma.

In DNA, the CDR3 is TGTGCCAGCAGTTTATTGGAGGGGACCGGGGAGCTGTTTTTT. It is translated as CASSLLEGTGELFF. V usage is TRBV27 and J usage is TRBJ2-2, with D perhaps matching TRBD2 (6 bases). This CDR3 spans 14 amino acids. V was cut by 1 base and J by 5 bases, with 8 bases left in between. CDR1 MNHEY and CDR2 SMNVEV come from the germline V gene (reference sequence).